This note documents a single T cell receptor beta chain sequence. The target antigen is unknown. The data were obtained in a study of cytomegalovirus exposure and HLA in healthy donors. Looked up from germline, CDR1 is LNHDA and CDR2 is SQIVND (reference sequence). Trimming left V 1 base short and J 0 bases short, with 6 bases between. The CDR3 length is 14 residues. General study results and limits: Cytomegalovirus status was reportedly diagnosed by the classifier with high sensitivity and specificity.

The PCR ran on 60 Vbeta and 13 Jbeta primers. Assay used: immunoSEQ multiplex PCR; TCRdb lists only in-frame clones, some missing. Here the sample spans under 65,000 clones, 82% being singletons. Sequencing was carried out using PBMCs. The clonotype comes from a man between 50 and 59 years old in good health and CMV-seronegative. This chain connects TRBV19 to TRBJ1-1; D is unclear. CDR3 sequence reads: CASSIAQVNTEAFF. DNA of the CDR3: TGTGCCAGTAGTATAGCACAAGTGAACACTGAAGCTTTCTTT.